The text below deals with one T cell receptor (beta chain). The data are from a study of T cell repertoires in cytomegalovirus infection. The CDR3 length is 13 residues. Germline loops: CDR1 SQVTM, CDR2 ANQGSEA. V gave up 7 bases and J gave up 0 bases, with 12 bases separating them. MiXCR, run by TCRdb on the reads, gives a single entry per CDR3 protein. Seen here are around 450,000 distinct CDR3 sequences, approximately 10% observed once, and the top ten hold 10%. The chain recombines TRBV29-1 with TRBJ1-1, with D unclear. The TCR sequence derives from a human donor in good health (CMV status not recorded). Some clones in this sample may be carry-over from other donors' samples. Sequenced: PBMCs. CDR3 in DNA: TGCAGCGCCGGAATTCCTATGAACACTGAAGCTTTCTTT. It specifies CSAGIPMNTEAFF.